The 5 T cell receptor beta chains below were found in one sample sequenced in a study of blood T cell repertoires in COVID-19. Measured with immunoSEQ multiplex PCR; TCRdb has only the in-frame clones, and not every one. This table holds approximately 380,000 clones, 85% found once. Sequenced sample: peripheral blood. Receptors were obtained from a young woman with acute or convalescent COVID-19.

The rearrangement joins TRBV7-3 to TRBJ1-2; D is unresolved. Trimming pared 9 bases from V and 3 bases from J, leaving 14 bases between. The CDR3 sequence is 13 residues long. The germline gives CDR1 SGHTA, CDR2 FQGTGA. The CDR3 is CASQFVLHYGYTF. The CDR3 DNA sequence: TGTGCCAGTCAGTTCGTGCTGCACTATGGCTACACCTTC.

V is TRBV19 and J is TRBJ1-2; D is perhaps TRBD1 (5 bases). The germline CDR1 and CDR2 sequences are LNHDA and SQIVND (reference sequence). CDR3 length equals 15 residues. The V end was cut by 3 bases, the J end by 3 bases, with 14 bases between. The CDR3 here is CASSIPGRGDYGYTF. CDR3 nucleotide sequence: TGTGCCAGTAGTATCCCGGGACGGGGGGACTATGGCTACACCTTC.

This chain uses TRBV19 with TRBJ1-3, with D uncertain. The V gene lost 3 bases and the J gene lost 4 bases, with 10 bases spanning the gap. CDR1 and CDR2 from the germline V gene are LNHDA and SQIVND (reference sequence). The CDR3 runs 14 residues. The CDR3 sequence is CASSIRGSGNTIYF. CDR3 DNA: TGTGCCAGTAGTATCCGAGGGTCCGGAAACACCATATATTTT.

This rearrangement joins TRBV19 to TRBJ2-1; 7 nucleotides match TRBD2. Germline trimming cut 5 bases from V and 4 bases from J; bases unmatched to any gene: 5. The length of the CDR3 is 14 residues. Looked up from germline, CDR1 is LNHDA and CDR2 is SQIVND (reference sequence). CDR3 amino acids: CASSWGGAYNEQFF. The DNA of the CDR3 is TGTGCCAGTAGTTGGGGGGGAGCGTACAATGAGCAGTTCTTC. The whole variable domain, filled in from reference TRBV19 and TRBJ2-1, reads DGGITQSPKYLFRKEGQNVTLSCEQNLNHDAMYWYRQDPGQGLRLIYYSQIVNDFQKGDIAEGYSVSREKKESFPLTVTSAQKNPTAFYLCASSWGGAYNEQFFGPGTRLTVL.

V and J are TRBV19 and TRBJ1-1; possible D gene TRBD1, 6 bases. From germline, CDR1 is LNHDA and CDR2 SQIVND (reference sequence). CDR3 size: 14 residues. Between the trimmed V and J ends, which lost 6 bases and 0 bases, there was a span of 11 bases. DNA of the CDR3: TGTGCCAGTAGCCCCGGGGACATGAACACTGAAGCTTTCTTT. This gives the protein CASSPGDMNTEAFF.